The present T cell receptor (beta chain) was sequenced within a study of T cell responses to AZD1222 COVID-19 vaccine. Study-level results: Among the donors, most were white British and more were female, and clonal diversity was possibly underestimated. In the spike-specific TCR repertoire, nearly half reportedly target unmutated variant regions. Vaccine-associated CD4 TCRs ranged over spike, dominating at 160-218 and 743-854. In all cases, repertoires were sampled only after the peak T cell response.

Data came from immunoSEQ multiplex PCR; TCRdb stores just in-frame clones and leaves some out. This sample has fewer than 130,000 clones, with roughly 90% found just once. Regarding this clone: Its specificity is unknown.

The ends were cut back, 1 base at V and 3 bases at J, with 10 bases in the middle. The CDR3 consists of 15 residues. Germline V gives CDR1 SGHKS, CDR2 YYEKEE (reference sequence). Specimen: peripheral blood, collected 28 days after the second AZD1222 dose. The sequence came from an adult who received the AZD1222 COVID-19 vaccine. The rearrangement joins TRBV5-5 to TRBJ1-4; D possibly corresponds to TRBD1 (6 bases). The DNA of the CDR3 is TGTGCCAGCAGCTTGAGGGGGACACCTAATGAAAAACTGTTTTTT. It specifies CASSLRGTPNEKLFF.